This TCR beta chain was documented in a study of response to subunit inactivated influenza vaccine. Regarding the study as a whole: Authors suggested few new T cells are recruited by each seasonal influenza vaccination.

TCRdb re-called the RT-PCR reads through MiXCR, storing one row per CDR3 protein. Of under 550,000 distinct CDR3 sequences listed, 7.6% were seen once; the top ten hold 10% to 15%. The CDR3 is made up of 15 amino acids. The ends were cut back, 1 base at V and 2 bases at J, with 14 bases in the middle. Germline values: CDR1 DFQATT, CDR2 SNEGSKA (reference sequence). Note on this clonotype: Antigen specificity is unknown.

The clonotype originates from a man aged 50-75 years who received an inactivated influenza vaccine. The sequences come from PBMCs from blood, collected around 25 months after vaccination. The chain joins TRBV20-1 to TRBJ1-1; D might be TRBD1 (5 bases). CDR3 sequence: CSARAPLGPNTEAFF. DNA of the CDR3: TGCAGTGCTAGAGCGCCTCTGGGGCCCAACACTGAAGCTTTCTTT.